This T cell receptor (beta chain) was found in a study of immune cell composition in non-small cell lung cancer. Study overall: Most cases were lung adenocarcinoma or squamous cell carcinoma. Study-level points and caveats: Smoking pack-years did not significantly correlate with tumour TCR-beta clonality. It was not proven that tumour-reactive clones equal dominant tumour-associated clones. TIL tumour reactivity correlated with maximal tumour-associated clone frequency in adenocarcinoma.

As to this clone: Its matching antigen is unknown.

Normal lung sampling was at least 3 cm from the tumour, as distant as possible. TCRdb's table, derived via immunoSEQ multiplex PCR, lists solely in-frame clones and lacks some. The sample consists of approximately 3,000 clones, over 60% of them appearing once. This CDR3 contains 16 residues. The J segment lost 7 bases and the V segment lost 0 bases, leaving 7 bases of the junction unmatched. CDR1 SGHDT and CDR2 YYEEEE come from the germline V gene. The TCR originated in a human donor with non-small cell lung cancer. The sample consisted of non-adjacent lung tissue. J is TRBJ1-6 and V is TRBV5-6; TRBD1 matches 7 bases. CDR3 amino acids: CASSLGRGTENSPLHF. CDR3 nucleotides: TGTGCCAGCAGCTTGGGCCGCGGGACAGAGAATTCACCCCTCCACTTT.